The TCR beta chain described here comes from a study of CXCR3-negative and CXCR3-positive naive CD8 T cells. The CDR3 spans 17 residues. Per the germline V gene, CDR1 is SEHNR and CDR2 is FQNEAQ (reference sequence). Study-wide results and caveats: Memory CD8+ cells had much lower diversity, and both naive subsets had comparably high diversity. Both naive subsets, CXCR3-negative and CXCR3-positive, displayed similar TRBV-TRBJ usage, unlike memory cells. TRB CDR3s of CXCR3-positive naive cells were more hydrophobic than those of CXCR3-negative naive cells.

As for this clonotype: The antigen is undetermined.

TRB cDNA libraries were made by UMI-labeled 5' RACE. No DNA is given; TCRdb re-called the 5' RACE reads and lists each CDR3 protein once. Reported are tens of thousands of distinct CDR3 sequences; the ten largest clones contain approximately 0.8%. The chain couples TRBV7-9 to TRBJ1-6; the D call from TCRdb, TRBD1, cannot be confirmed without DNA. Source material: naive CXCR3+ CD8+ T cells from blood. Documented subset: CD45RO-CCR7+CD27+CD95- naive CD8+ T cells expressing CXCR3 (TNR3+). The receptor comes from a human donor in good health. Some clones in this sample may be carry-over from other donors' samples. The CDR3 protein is CASSFGSYRDGYSPLHF.